This T cell receptor (beta chain) was retrieved from a study of molecular identifiers for immune sequencing clone quantification. Study results and caveats: It was shown that clones above 20 RNA copies held over 97% of effector molecules, but under 1% in naive cells.

A few counts support this clonotype. Its antigen remains unknown. As previously described, bulk TCR libraries were made using listed TCR primers. Each CDR3 protein gets one entry after TCRdb re-called the PCR reads with MiXCR. The top ten hold just over 0.75% of the sample, which has about 510,000 distinct CDR3 sequences, about 25% seen once. The receptor was derived from a human donor in good health. Some libraries in this study had Jurkat cell RNA spiked in. Sample: naive CD8+ T cells from blood, with Jurkat cell RNA spiked in. Noted subset: FACS-sorted CD8+CD4-CCR7+CD45RA+ naive T cells.

CDR3 residues: CASSPRRGNQETQYF. The CDR3 DNA follows: TGTGCCAGCAGCCCCCGTCGGGGGAACCAAGAGACCCAGTACTTC. V and J are TRBV9 and TRBJ2-5; D is possibly TRBD2 (6 bases). V lost 4 bases and J lost 0, with 13 bases in between. Germline CDR1 SGDLS, CDR2 YYNGEE. This CDR3 has 15 amino acids.